One and the same sample provided the 9 T cell receptor beta chains below, sequenced in a study of CD8+CD57+ T cells in acquired aplastic anemia. The template for TCR beta VDJ and CDR3 sequence profiling was genomic DNA. TCRdb analysed the reads with MiXCR anew, one entry per CDR3 protein. The sample has around 180,000 distinct CDR3 sequences, 48% seen once. CD8+CD57+ cell expansion, shown by flow cytometry, had occurred in the patients selected for sequencing. Input material: sorted CD4+, CD8+, or CD8+CD57+ T cells (not recorded which) from PBMCs. Receptors originate from a human donor with aplastic anemia.

In this sample, this clonotype turned up many times. CDR3 in DNA: TGCGCCAGCAGCTTGGCGGCAGGGGGCACTGAAGCTTTCTTT. It is translated as CASSLAAGGTEAFF. The chain has TRBV5-1 and TRBJ1-1, with 7 positions matching TRBD1. V lost 0 bases to trimming and J lost 4 bases; unmatched junction nucleotides: 3. The CDR3 runs 14 residues. Germline lookup yields CDR1 SGHRS and CDR2 YFSETQ.

The table lists this clonotype with many counts. The chain couples TRBV6-1 to TRBJ1-2, with D uncertain. Looked up from germline, CDR1 is MNHNS and CDR2 is SASEGT. There are 13 residues in the CDR3. The V end was cut by 6 bases, the J end by 2 bases, with 10 bases between. The CDR3 DNA reads as TGTGCCAGCAGGCCCGACGGAAACTATGGCTACACCTTC. This codes for CASRPDGNYGYTF.

This clonotype was seen more than once but under ten times. The rearrangement links TRBV29-1 to TRBJ2-7, with no clear D. V was shortened by 5 bases and J by 0 bases, with 14 bases between the two germline ends. Germline V lookup: CDR1 SQVTM, CDR2 ANQGSEA. CDR3 size: 14 residues. The CDR3 loop is CSVTRTSSSYEQYF. CDR3 DNA sequence: TGCAGCGTTACCCGGACCTCAAGCTCCTACGAGCAGTACTTC.

This chain joins TRBV27 and TRBJ2-3; D could derive from TRBD1 or TRBD2 (5 bases each). V dropped 3 bases and J dropped 0 bases, with 10 bases sitting between them. The CDR3 spans 15 residues. Germline CDR1 reads MNHEY; CDR2 reads SMNVEV (reference sequence). The CDR3 DNA follows: TGTGCCAGCAGTTTGTCCCGGGACAGCACAGATACGCAGTATTTT. This encodes CASSLSRDSTDTQYF.

This chain links TRBV2 with TRBJ2-3; a weak D match, TRBD1 (7 bases). The germline gives CDR1 SNHLY, CDR2 FYNNEI. This CDR3 is 14 amino acids long. The germline V and J ends were trimmed by 3 bases and 3 bases, with 10 bases remaining between them. This CDR3 reads CASSDRGETDTQYF. The CDR3 nucleotides are TGTGCCAGCAGTGACAGGGGGGAAACAGATACGCAGTATTTT.

The chain carries TRBV20-1 and TRBJ2-7, with TRBD1 matching over 9 bases. This CDR3 region has 15 residues. The ends lost 5 bases at V and 5 bases at J; junction bases unmatched: 13. Germline loops: CDR1 DFQATT, CDR2 SNEGSKA (reference sequence). The CDR3 DNA follows: TGCAGTGCTGTAGGAATCGGGACAGGGATGAACGAGCAGTACTTC. Translation: CSAVGIGTGMNEQYF.

This clonotype was counted ten times or more. V gene TRBV20-1 combines with J gene TRBJ2-3, with TRBD2 matching 8 bases. This CDR3 is built from 16 residues. Germline V gene data show CDR1 as DFQATT and CDR2 as SNEGSKA (reference sequence). Trimming took 6 bases from V and 1 from J; bases not matched to a gene: 12. CDR3 nucleotide sequence: TGCAGTGCCCTTGCAGATAGCGGGGACGGCACAGATACGCAGTATTTT. Translated, it gives CSALADSGDGTDTQYF.

The sample holds many counts of this clonotype. The chain has TRBV24-1 and TRBJ2-3; either TRBD1 or TRBD2 may fit D (5 bases each). V was cut by 3 bases and J by 8 bases, with 23 bases left in between. Germline V gene sequence: CDR1 KGHDR, CDR2 SFDVKD. The CDR3 spans 17 residues. CDR3 region: CATSDKPGRRGAATQYF. The DNA of the CDR3 is TGTGCCACCAGTGATAAACCGGGACGGAGAGGGGCAGCTACGCAGTATTTT.

This clonotype was seen repeatedly, ten times or more. J is TRBJ2-1 and V is TRBV9; D could derive from TRBD1 or TRBD2 (5 bases each). Deletions cut 1 base from V and 7 bases from J, with 15 bases between. Germline CDR1 is SGDLS and CDR2 is YYNGEE. CDR3 size: 15 residues. Written as DNA, the CDR3 is TGTGCCAGCAGCGTAATTGGAGGACAAGCTAATGAGCAGTTCTTC. Translation gives CASSVIGGQANEQFF. Full variable domain (outside the CDR3, taken from reference TRBV9 and TRBJ2-1): DSGVTQTPKHLITATGQRVTLRCSPRSGDLSVYWYQQSLDQGLQFLIQYYNGEERAKGNILERFSAQQFPDLHSELNLSSLELGDSALYFCASSVIGGQANEQFFGPGTRLTVL.